Shown below are 9 T cell receptor beta chains from a single sample sequenced in a study of beta chain features in type 1 diabetes (dated by TCRdb to the late 2010s). General conclusions and limits of the study: A moderate but significant shortening of TCRB CDR3 length was observed in type 1 diabetes patients in all four CD4+ subsets.

Preparation of the library involved the immunoSEQ multiplex PCR assay. The High Capacity cDNA Reverse Transcription Kit was used to reverse transcribe all of the isolated RNA, meaning that expressed TCRB transcripts were what got sequenced. Here the immuneACCESS table is served through TCRdb, limited to in-frame sequences with V and J called. Missing clones are a known gap in these copies; in checked studies unresolved V genes cover under half, and the rest lacks a known reason. This sample has around 260,000 clones in its table, and just over 20% of those were observed once. The biggest ten clones account for 0.028% of the sample. The antigens these receptors bind are not known. The sample comprised naive CD4+ T cells from blood. Taken with the paper, the label for cell subset or site translates to: true naive CD4+ T cells. These receptors all stem from a woman in her thirties or forties with type 1 diabetes.

V usage is TRBV7-2 and J usage is TRBJ1-1; D unresolved. There are 14 residues in the CDR3. Germline lookup yields CDR1 SGHTA and CDR2 FQGNSA. With 1 base removed from V and 1 base from J, the gap between germline ends came to 7 bases. DNA of the CDR3: TGTGCCAGCAGCTTAGGGCCAAGGAACACTGAAGCTTTCTTT. It yields the protein CASSLGPRNTEAFF.

The chain joins TRBV7-9 to TRBJ1-1; D might be TRBD1 (5 bases). Germline values: CDR1 SEHNR, CDR2 FQNEAQ (reference sequence). With 2 bases removed from V and 4 bases from J, the gap between germline ends came to 14 bases. This CDR3 is 15 amino acids long. CDR3 DNA sequence: TGTGCCAGCAGCTTATCAAAGACAGTCCCCACTGAAGCTTTCTTT. It codes for CASSLSKTVPTEAFF. Based on the CDR3 plus reference TRBV7-9 and TRBJ1-1, the full variable domain is DTGVSQNPRHKITKRGQNVTFRCDPISEHNRLYWYRQTLGQGPEFLTYFQNEAQLEKSRLLSDRFSAERPKGSFSTLEIQRTEQGDSAMYLCASSLSKTVPTEAFFGQGTRLTVV.

This clone was seen only a few times. This chain uses TRBV7-9 with TRBJ1-4; TRBD1 aligns across 7 bases. This CDR3 spans 15 amino acids. Germline assignment: CDR1 SEHNR and CDR2 FQNEAQ (reference sequence). J lost 6 bases, V lost 1 base, and 5 bases had no gene match. The CDR3 is CASSLGQGIDEKLFF. Here the CDR3 DNA reads TGTGCCAGCAGCTTAGGACAGGGAATCGATGAAAAACTGTTTTTT.

The chain employs TRBV15 and TRBJ2-3; D possibly corresponds to TRBD1 (6 bases). Germline CDR1 and CDR2: LNHNV and YYDKDF (reference sequence). V lost 0 bases and J 3 bases, leaving 7 bases between the germline ends. The length of the CDR3 is 14 residues. CDR3 sequence reads: CATSRDTGTDTQYF. The CDR3 nucleotides are TGTGCCACCAGCAGAGATACAGGGACAGATACGCAGTATTTT.

This clone was counted a few times. In DNA, the CDR3 is TGCGCCAGCAGCTTGGGACCCCAGGAAGGTGAGCAGTTCTTC. The encoded protein is CASSLGPQEGEQFF. V and J are TRBV5-1 and TRBJ2-1; no definite D call. V gave up 0 bases and J gave up 9 bases, with 13 bases separating them. The CDR3 length is 14 residues. In germline, CDR1 is SGHRS, CDR2 YFSETQ.

This clone was picked up a small number of times. The V gene is TRBV30, the J gene TRBJ1-3; tentatively, D is TRBD1 (5 bases). CDR1 is GTSNPN, CDR2 SVGIG, per germline (reference sequence). V was shortened by 5 bases and J by 0 bases, with 8 bases between the two germline ends. The CDR3 loop spans 13 amino acids. The CDR3 sequence is CAWDSHSGNTIYF. CDR3 DNA: TGTGCCTGGGACAGCCACTCTGGAAACACCATATATTTT.

V is TRBV30 and J is TRBJ1-2; D not certain. Trimming removed 2 bases from V and 2 bases from J, with 12 bases in between. Germline-derived CDR1 and CDR2 are GTSNPN and SVGIG (reference sequence). The CDR3 is 14 amino acids. The CDR3 DNA sequence: TGTGCCTGGAGTCTTCCGGGGAGGAACTATGGCTACACCTTC. It yields the protein CAWSLPGRNYGYTF.

The V and J genes are TRBV27 and TRBJ2-5, with 9 positions matching TRBD2. CDR1 and CDR2 from the germline V gene are MNHEY and SMNVEV (reference sequence). CDR3 length equals 17 residues. V shed 6 bases, J shed 5 bases, and the junction held 16 bases outside the gene matches. The CDR3 sequence: CASSHTSGVAGAETQYF. In DNA form, the CDR3 reads TGTGCCAGCAGCCACACCTCCGGGGTAGCGGGAGCCGAGACCCAGTACTTC.

V is TRBV9 and J is TRBJ1-2; no definite D call. Germline values: CDR1 SGDLS, CDR2 YYNGEE. The CDR3 spans 14 residues. Trimming cost V 4 bases and J 5 bases, with 15 bases left between them. In nucleotides, the CDR3 is TGTGCCAGCAGCCTCGCGAGTGCCGATTATGGCTACACCTTC. Encoded protein: CASSLASADYGYTF.